This T cell receptor (beta chain) appears in the sequencing data of a study of blood T cell repertoires in COVID-19. This clone was detected only once. The authors' processing: Amplification of reference gene primers was used by the study to estimate nucleated cell counts. Here immunoSEQ multiplex PCR was the method, and the copy in TCRdb shows in-frame clones only, minus some. From that table come the V and J calls and clone size; the DNA was used to work out D and trimming. The sample lists around 150,000 clones, about four fifths occurring once. Source material: PBMCs or T cells enriched from blood (not recorded which). This receptor was obtained from a woman between 45 and 65 years old with acute COVID-19.

The CDR3 nucleotides read TGCAGCGTTGAAGTTCCCGCTATGAACACTGAAGCTTTCTTT. This gives the protein CSVEVPAMNTEAFF. The rearrangement links TRBV29-1 to TRBJ1-1; D is unclear. Trimming left V 1 base short and J 0 bases short, with 9 bases between. CDR3 length equals 14 residues. Germline-derived CDR1 and CDR2 are SQVTM and ANQGSEA.